This T cell receptor beta chain is from a study of blood T cell repertoires in COVID-19. Looking at the study overall: COVID-19 samples, acute and convalescent, were from the United States, Italy and Spain. The analysed material was cDNA or gDNA that came from T cells, B-cell-depleted T cells, or PBMCs.

Clinical history as reported by participants underpinned cohort assignment. Cohort 3 donors were reported recovered after two negative PCRs, clearance, or symptom resolution. The protocol was immunoSEQ multiplex PCR, while the TCRdb copy is restricted to in-frame clones and leaves out a portion. The repertoire has roughly 150,000 clones, about 80% of them found once; the top ten carry less than 7.5%. Per germline, CDR1 LNHDA and CDR2 SQIVND (reference sequence). Trimming shortened V by 3 bases and J by 3 bases, and 7 bases separated the two germline ends. There are 13 residues in the CDR3. The source of this sequence is a woman aged 45-65 years who had recovered from COVID-19. The chain employs TRBV19 and TRBJ2-3; D is unclear. The sequenced sample was PBMCs or T cells enriched from blood (not recorded which). CDR3 residues: CASSIEVTDTQYF. CDR3 nucleotide sequence: TGTGCCAGTAGTATTGAGGTTACAGATACGCAGTATTTT. Combining the CDR3 with reference TRBV19 and TRBJ2-3 gives the whole variable domain DGGITQSPKYLFRKEGQNVTLSCEQNLNHDAMYWYRQDPGQGLRLIYYSQIVNDFQKGDIAEGYSVSREKKESFPLTVTSAQKNPTAFYLCASSIEVTDTQYFGPGTRLTVL.